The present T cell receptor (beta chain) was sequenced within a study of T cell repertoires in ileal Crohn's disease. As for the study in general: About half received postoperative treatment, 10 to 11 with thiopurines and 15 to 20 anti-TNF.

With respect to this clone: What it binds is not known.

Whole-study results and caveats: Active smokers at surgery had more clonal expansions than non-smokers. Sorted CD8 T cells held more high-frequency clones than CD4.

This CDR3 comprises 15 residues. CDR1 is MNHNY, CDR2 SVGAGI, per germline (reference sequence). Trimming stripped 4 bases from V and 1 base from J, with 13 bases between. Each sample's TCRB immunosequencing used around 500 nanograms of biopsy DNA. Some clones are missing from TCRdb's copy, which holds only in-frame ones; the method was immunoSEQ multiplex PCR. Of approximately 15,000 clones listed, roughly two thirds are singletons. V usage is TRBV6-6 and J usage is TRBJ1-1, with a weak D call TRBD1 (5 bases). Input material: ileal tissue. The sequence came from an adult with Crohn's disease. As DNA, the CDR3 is TGTGCCAGCAGTTCCACACGAGGACAGAACACTGAAGCTTTCTTT. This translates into CASSSTRGQNTEAFF.